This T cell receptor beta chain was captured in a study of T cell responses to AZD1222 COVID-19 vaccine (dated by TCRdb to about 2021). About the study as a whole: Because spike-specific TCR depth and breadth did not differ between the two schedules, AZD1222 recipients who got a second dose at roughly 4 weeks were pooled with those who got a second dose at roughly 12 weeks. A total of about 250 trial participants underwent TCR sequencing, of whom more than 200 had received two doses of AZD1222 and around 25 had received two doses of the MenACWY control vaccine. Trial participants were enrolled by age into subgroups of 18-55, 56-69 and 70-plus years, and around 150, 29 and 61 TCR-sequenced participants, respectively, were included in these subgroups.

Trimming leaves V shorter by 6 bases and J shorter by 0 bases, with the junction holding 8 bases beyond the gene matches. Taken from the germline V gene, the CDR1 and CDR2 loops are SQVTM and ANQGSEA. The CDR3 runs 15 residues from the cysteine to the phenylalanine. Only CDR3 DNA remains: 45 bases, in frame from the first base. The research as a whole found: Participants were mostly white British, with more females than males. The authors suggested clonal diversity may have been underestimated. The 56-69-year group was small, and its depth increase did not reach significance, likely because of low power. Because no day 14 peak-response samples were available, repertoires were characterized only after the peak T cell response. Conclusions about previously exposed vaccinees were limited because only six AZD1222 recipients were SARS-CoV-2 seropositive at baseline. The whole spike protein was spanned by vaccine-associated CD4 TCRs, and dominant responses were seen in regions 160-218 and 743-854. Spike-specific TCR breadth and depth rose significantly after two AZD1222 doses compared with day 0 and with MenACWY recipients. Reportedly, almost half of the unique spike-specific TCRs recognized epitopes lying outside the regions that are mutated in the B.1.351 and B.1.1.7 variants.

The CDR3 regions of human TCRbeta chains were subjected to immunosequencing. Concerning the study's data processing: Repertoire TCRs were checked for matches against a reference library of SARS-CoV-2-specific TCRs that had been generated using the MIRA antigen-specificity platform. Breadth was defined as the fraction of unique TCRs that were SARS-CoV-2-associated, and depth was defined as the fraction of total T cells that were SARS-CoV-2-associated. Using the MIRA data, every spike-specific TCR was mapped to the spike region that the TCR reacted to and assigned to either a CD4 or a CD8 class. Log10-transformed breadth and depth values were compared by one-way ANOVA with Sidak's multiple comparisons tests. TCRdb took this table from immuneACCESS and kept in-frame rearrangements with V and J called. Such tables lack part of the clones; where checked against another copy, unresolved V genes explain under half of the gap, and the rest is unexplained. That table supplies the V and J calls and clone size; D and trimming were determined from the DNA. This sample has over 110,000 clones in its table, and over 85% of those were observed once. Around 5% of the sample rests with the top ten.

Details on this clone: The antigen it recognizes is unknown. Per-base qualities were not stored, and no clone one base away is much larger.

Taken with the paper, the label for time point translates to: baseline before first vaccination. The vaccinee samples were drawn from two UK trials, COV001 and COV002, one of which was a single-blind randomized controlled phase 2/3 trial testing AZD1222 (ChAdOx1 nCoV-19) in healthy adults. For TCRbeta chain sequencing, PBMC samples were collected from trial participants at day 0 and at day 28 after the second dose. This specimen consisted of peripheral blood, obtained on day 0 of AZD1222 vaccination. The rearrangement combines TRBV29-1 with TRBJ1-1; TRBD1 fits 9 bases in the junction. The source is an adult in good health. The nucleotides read TGCAGCGTCTTAGCCGGGACAGGGATGAACACTGAAGCTTTCTTT. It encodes CSVLAGTGMNTEAFF.